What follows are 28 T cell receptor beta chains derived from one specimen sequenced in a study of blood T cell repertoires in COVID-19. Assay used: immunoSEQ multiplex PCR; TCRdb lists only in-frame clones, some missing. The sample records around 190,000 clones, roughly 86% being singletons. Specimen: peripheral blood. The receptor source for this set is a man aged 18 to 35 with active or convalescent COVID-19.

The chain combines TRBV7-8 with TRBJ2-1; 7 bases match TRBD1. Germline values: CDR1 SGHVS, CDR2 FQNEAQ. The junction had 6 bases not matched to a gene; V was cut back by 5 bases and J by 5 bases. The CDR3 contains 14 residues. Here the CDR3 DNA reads TGTGCCAGCAGCCCAGACAGGGTGGACAATGAGCAGTTCTTC. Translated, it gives CASSPDRVDNEQFF.

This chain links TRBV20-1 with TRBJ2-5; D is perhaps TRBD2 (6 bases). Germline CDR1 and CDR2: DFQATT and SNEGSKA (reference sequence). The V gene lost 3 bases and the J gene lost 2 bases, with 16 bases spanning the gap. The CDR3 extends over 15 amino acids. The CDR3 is CSASLPHSGQETQYF. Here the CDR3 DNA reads TGCAGTGCTAGTTTACCCCACAGCGGGCAAGAGACCCAGTACTTC.

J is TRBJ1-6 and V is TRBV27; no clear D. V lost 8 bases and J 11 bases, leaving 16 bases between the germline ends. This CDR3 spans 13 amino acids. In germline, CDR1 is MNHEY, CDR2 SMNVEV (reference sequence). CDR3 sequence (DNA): TGTGCCAGCGGAGGCGCGAGTGGGACACCCCTCCACTTT. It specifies CASGGASGTPLHF.

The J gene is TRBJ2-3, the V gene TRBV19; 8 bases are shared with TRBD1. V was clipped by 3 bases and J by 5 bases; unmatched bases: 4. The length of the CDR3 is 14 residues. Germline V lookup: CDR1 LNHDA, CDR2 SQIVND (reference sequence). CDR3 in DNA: TGTGCCAGTAGTATCAGGGGGCAGGGAGATACGCAGTATTTT. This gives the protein CASSIRGQGDTQYF.

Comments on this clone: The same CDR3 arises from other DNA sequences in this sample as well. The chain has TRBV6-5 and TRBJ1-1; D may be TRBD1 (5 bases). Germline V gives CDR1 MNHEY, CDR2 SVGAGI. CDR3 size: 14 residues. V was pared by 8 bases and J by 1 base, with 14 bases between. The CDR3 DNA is TGTGCCAGCCCCCTGACAGAACCGAACACTGAAGCTTTCTTT. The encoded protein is CASPLTEPNTEAFF.

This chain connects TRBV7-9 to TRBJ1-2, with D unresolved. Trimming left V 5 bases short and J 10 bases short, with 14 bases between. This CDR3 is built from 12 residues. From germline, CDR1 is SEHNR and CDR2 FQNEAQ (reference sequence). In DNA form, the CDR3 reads TGTGCCAGCAGCCCCCTCGGGCGGGACTACACCTTC. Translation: CASSPLGRDYTF.

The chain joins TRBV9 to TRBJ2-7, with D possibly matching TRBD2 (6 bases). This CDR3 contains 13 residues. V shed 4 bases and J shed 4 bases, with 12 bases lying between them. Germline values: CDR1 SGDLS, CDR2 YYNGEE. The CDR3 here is CASSRDSKYEQYF. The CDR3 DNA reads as TGTGCCAGCAGCCGGGACTCGAAATACGAGCAGTACTTC. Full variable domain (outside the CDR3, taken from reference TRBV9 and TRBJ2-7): DSGVTQTPKHLITATGQRVTLRCSPRSGDLSVYWYQQSLDQGLQFLIQYYNGEERAKGNILERFSAQQFPDLHSELNLSSLELGDSALYFCASSRDSKYEQYFGPGTRLTVT.

CDR3 DNA: TGTGCCAGTTCGCAGGGGGCCTACAATGAGCAGTTCTTC. It yields the protein CASSQGAYNEQFF. The J gene is TRBJ2-1, the V gene TRBV19; the match to TRBD1 covers 7 bases. V trimming: 8 bases; J trimming: 2 bases; junction bases outside the gene matches: 3. This CDR3 contains 13 residues. In germline, CDR1 is LNHDA, CDR2 SQIVND (reference sequence).

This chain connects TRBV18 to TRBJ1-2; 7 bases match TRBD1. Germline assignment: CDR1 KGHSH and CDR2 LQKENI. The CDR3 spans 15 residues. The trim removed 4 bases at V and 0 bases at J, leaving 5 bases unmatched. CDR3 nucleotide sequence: TGTGCCAGCTCACTTGACAGGGACGCTAACTATGGCTACACCTTC. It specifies CASSLDRDANYGYTF. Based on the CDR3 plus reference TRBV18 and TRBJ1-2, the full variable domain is NAGVMQNPRHLVRRRGQEARLRCSPMKGHSHVYWYRQLPEEGLKFMVYLQKENIIDESGMPKERFSAEFPKEGPSILRIQQVVRGDSAAYFCASSLDRDANYGYTFGSGTRLTVV.

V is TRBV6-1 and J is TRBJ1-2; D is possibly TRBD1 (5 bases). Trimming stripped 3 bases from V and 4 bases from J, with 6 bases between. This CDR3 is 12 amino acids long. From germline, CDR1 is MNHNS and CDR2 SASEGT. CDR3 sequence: CASSDDSYGYTF. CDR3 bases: TGTGCCAGCAGTGACGACAGCTATGGCTACACCTTC.

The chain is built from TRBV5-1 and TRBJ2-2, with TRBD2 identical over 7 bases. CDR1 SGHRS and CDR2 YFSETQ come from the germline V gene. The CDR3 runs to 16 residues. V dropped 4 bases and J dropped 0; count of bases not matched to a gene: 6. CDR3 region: CASSPGGGTNTGELFF. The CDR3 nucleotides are TGCGCCAGCAGCCCGGGGGGTGGTACGAACACCGGGGAGCTGTTTTTT.

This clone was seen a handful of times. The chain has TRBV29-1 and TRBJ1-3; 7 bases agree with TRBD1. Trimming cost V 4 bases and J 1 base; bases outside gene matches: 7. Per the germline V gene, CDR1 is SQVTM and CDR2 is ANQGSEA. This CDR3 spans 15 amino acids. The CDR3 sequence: CSVGEAGGSGNTIYF. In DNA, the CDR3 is TGCAGCGTTGGTGAAGCAGGGGGTTCTGGAAACACCATATATTTT.

The CDR3 reads CSGGQGGQPQHF. CDR3 DNA: TGCAGCGGTGGACAGGGAGGTCAGCCCCAGCATTTT. The rearrangement uses TRBV29-1 and TRBJ1-5; 8 positions agree with TRBD1. In germline, CDR1 is SQVTM, CDR2 ANQGSEA. The junction had 5 bases not matched to a gene; V was cut back by 7 bases and J by 6 bases. This CDR3 comprises 12 residues.

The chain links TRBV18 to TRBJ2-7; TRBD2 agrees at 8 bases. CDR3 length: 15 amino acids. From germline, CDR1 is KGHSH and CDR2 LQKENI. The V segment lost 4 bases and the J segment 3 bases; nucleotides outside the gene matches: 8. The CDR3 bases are TGTGCCAGCTCACTCGCTCCGGCGGGAGGCTACGAGCAGTACTTC. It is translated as CASSLAPAGGYEQYF.

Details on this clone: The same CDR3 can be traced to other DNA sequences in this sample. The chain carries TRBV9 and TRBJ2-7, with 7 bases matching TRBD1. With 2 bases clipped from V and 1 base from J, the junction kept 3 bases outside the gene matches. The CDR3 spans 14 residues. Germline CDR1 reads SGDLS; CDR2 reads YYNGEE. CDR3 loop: CASSVGTVSYEQYF. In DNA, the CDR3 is TGTGCCAGCAGCGTCGGGACAGTATCCTACGAGCAGTACTTC.

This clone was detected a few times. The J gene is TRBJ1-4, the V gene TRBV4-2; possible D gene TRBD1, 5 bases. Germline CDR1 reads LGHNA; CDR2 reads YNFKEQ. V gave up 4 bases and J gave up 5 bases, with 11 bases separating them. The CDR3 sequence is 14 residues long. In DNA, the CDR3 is TGTGCCAGCAGCCTAGGGGAAACAAATGAAAAACTGTTTTTT. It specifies CASSLGETNEKLFF.

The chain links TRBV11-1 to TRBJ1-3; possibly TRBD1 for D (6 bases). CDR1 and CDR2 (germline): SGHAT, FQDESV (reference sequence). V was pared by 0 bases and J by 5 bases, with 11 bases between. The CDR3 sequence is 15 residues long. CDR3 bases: TGTGCCAGCAGCTTAGCCGCGGACAGCCGAAACACCATATATTTT. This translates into CASSLAADSRNTIYF.

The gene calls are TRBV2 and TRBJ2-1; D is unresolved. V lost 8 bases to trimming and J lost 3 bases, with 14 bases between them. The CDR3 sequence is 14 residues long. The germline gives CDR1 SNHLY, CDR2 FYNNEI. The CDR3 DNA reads TGTGCCAGCTTGGAACAGTACGACTACAATGAGCAGTTCTTC. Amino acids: CASLEQYDYNEQFF.

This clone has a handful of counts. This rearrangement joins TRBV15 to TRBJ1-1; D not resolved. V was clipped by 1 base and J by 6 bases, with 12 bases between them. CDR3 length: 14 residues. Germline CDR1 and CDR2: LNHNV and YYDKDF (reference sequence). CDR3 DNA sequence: TGTGCCACCAGCAGAGTATTTGGGGAGCCTGAAGCTTTCTTT. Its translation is CATSRVFGEPEAFF.

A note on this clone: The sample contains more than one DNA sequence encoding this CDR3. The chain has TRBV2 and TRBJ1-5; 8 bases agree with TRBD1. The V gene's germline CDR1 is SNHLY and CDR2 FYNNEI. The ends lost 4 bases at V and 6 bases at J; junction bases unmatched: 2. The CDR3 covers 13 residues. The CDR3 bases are TGTGCCAGCAGTGGGACAGGGTTTCAGCCCCAGCATTTT. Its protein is CASSGTGFQPQHF.

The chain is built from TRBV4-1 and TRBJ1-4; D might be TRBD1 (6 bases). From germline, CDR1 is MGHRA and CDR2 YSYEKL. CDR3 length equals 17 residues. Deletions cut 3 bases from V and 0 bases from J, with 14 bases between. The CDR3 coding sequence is TGCGCCAGCAGCCATCCTACAGGGTTTTCAACTAATGAAAAACTGTTTTTT. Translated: CASSHPTGFSTNEKLFF.

The CDR3 region is CASSGDRGLSNEQFF. For the CDR3, the DNA is TGTGCCAGCAGCGGGGACAGGGGGCTGAGCAATGAGCAGTTCTTC. The V gene is TRBV3-1 (or the pseudogene TRBV3-2), the J gene TRBJ2-1; 12 positions match TRBD1. Germline lookup yields CDR1 LGHDT and CDR2 YNNKEL (reference sequence). The CDR3 sequence is 15 residues long. With V trimmed by 5 bases and J by 6 bases, 5 bases remained unmatched.

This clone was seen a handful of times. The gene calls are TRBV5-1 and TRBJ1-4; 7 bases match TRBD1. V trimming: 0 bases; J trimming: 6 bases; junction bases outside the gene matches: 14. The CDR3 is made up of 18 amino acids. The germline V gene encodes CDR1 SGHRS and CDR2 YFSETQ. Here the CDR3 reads CASSLAAIRTGGYEKLFF. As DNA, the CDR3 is TGCGCCAGCAGCTTGGCCGCTATCCGGACAGGAGGATATGAAAAACTGTTTTTT.

The chain's CDR3 is CASSRKEGQETQYF. For the CDR3, the DNA is TGCGCCAGCAGCCGTAAGGAGGGCCAAGAGACCCAGTACTTC. The rearrangement links TRBV5-1 to TRBJ2-5, with a possible D match to TRBD2 (6 bases). This CDR3 region has 14 residues. Looked up from germline, CDR1 is SGHRS and CDR2 is YFSETQ. V was clipped by 4 bases and J by 1 base, with 11 bases between them.

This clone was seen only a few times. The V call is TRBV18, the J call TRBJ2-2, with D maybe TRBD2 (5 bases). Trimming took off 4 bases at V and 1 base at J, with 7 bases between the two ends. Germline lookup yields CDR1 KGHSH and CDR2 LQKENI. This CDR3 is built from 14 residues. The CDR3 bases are TGTGCCAGCTCACAGGGAGTGAACACCGGGGAGCTGTTTTTT. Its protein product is CASSQGVNTGELFF.

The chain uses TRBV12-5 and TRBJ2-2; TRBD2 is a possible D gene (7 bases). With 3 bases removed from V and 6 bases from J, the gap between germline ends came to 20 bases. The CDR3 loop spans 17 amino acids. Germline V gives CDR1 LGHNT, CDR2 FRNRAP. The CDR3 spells CASGFPAGAGTAGELFF. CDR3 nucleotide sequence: TGTGCTAGTGGTTTCCCCGCGGGGGCCGGCACAGCCGGGGAGCTGTTTTTT.

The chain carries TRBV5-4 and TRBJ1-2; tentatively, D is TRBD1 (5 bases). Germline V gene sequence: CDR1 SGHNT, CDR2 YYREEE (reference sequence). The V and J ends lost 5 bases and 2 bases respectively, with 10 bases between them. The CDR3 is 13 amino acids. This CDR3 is CASSLQANYGYTF. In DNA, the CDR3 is TGTGCCAGCAGTCTACAGGCGAACTATGGCTACACCTTC.

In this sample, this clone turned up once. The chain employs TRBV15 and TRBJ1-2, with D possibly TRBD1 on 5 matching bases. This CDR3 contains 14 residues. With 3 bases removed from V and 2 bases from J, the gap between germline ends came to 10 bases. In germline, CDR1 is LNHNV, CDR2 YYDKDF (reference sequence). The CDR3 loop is CATSRTEANYGYTF. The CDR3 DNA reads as TGTGCCACCAGCAGGACAGAAGCAAACTATGGCTACACCTTC.